Described below is a single T cell receptor beta chain sequence and its context. Antigen specificity is unknown. The sample is drawn from a study of cytomegalovirus exposure and HLA in healthy donors. Whole-study findings and limits: In terms of immune exposure information, only CMV serostatus was available. An analysis was carried out later, and it reportedly showed fewer N-insertions in an Asian-associated ancestry cluster than the approximately 610-donor mean.

Primers: 60 Vbeta forward and 13 Jbeta reverse. As originally analysed: About 83 million unique TCR beta chains, 8.5 million to 14 million shared, were counted in a later analysis. The data were produced by immunoSEQ multiplex PCR, yet TCRdb's version contains in-frame clones alone and is incomplete. The V and J calls and the clone size are those of that table, but D and trimming were determined from the DNA. In the table there are tens of thousands of clones, around 81% of which are singletons. Per the germline V gene, CDR1 is MNHEY and CDR2 is SVGAGI. Unmatched junction bases numbered 3, after V lost 6 bases and J lost 1 base. The CDR3 runs 15 residues.

Source material: PBMCs. The chain combines TRBV6-5 with TRBJ2-1; 10 nucleotides agree with TRBD2. The sequence was obtained from a male donor in good health and CMV-seropositive. CDR3 sequence: CASRLAGGSYNEQFF. CDR3 nucleotides: TGTGCCAGCAGATTAGCGGGAGGTTCCTACAATGAGCAGTTCTTC.